The clone carrying this T cell receptor beta chain was counted ten times or more. Its antigen is unidentified. Active moderate-to-severe ophthalmopathy, Clinical Activity Score at least 3, NOSPECS at least 4, under 3 months' duration. From less than 13 ml of fresh peripheral blood, PBMCs were isolated. This sample was taken from a study of T cells in Graves' hyperthyroidism and ophthalmopathy. CDR1 SNHLY and CDR2 FYNNEI come from the germline V gene. CDR3 length: 13 residues. V lost 5 bases and J 4 bases, leaving 11 bases between the germline ends. Study-wide findings and caveats: Most clonotypes that expanded in the thyroid above 0.001 also showed up in blood.

Template material for amplifying TCR beta CDR3 regions consisted of RNA transcripts. The HTBI set primed first-round TCR CDR3 RT-PCR. TCRdb independently ran MiXCR on the multiplex PCR reads; one entry per CDR3 protein. The sample carries hundreds of thousands of distinct CDR3 sequences, about 15% recorded once. V is TRBV2 and J is TRBJ1-1; D uncertain. Source material: blood. The sequence was obtained from a woman aged 18-30 years with Graves' ophthalmopathy. This chain's CDR3 is CASSLDQTTEAFF. The CDR3 coding sequence is TGTGCCAGCAGTCTAGACCAGACCACTGAAGCTTTCTTT.